This T cell receptor beta chain was found in a study of blood T cell repertoires in COVID-19. Authors' analysis steps: The assay estimated nucleated cells by amplifying reference gene primers. The protocol was immunoSEQ multiplex PCR, while the TCRdb copy is restricted to in-frame clones and leaves out a portion. That table gives V, J and clone size, and the DNA gave D and trimming. This repertoire shows roughly 210,000 clones, about 88% found once; its top ten account for about 1.8%. The sequence was collected from a man between 65 and 85 years old with acute or convalescent COVID-19. Material: peripheral blood.

Written as DNA, the CDR3 is TGCGCCAGCAGCTTCGGGACAGGGGGAAACACCATATATTTT. Its protein product is CASSFGTGGNTIYF. The genes are TRBV5-1 and TRBJ1-3; 9 bases are a match to TRBD1. The junction had 1 base not matched to a gene; V was cut back by 2 bases and J by 4 bases. This CDR3 is 14 amino acids long. CDR1 and CDR2 (germline): SGHRS, YFSETQ.